The subject of this entry is one TCR beta chain. What it recognizes is unknown. This entry is derived from a study of cytomegalovirus exposure and HLA in healthy donors. With 60 Vbeta and 13 Jbeta primers, the PCR was carried out. TCRdb keeps only in-frame clones here, not all; method: immunoSEQ multiplex PCR. Its listing shows about 90,000 clones. Findings of the study overall: Many donors shared some public TCRs, even though most TCR sequences were rare.

The CDR3 has 14 residues. Germline V gene sequence: CDR1 SQVTM, CDR2 ANQGSEA. The junction had 8 bases not matched to a gene; V was cut back by 6 bases and J by 0 bases. The sample taken for sequencing was PBMCs. This chain links TRBV29-1 with TRBJ2-7, with 7 nucleotides matching TRBD1. The sequence was obtained from a woman aged 30 to 39 in good health and CMV-seronegative. CDR3 sequence reads: CSVGDSSSSYEQYF. In DNA form, the CDR3 reads TGCAGCGTGGGGGACAGCTCGTCCTCCTACGAGCAGTACTTC.